This TCR beta chain was identified during a study of T cell repertoires in cytomegalovirus infection. Study background: Selected CMV epitopes included recently identified HLA-C-restricted ones as well as well-studied HLA-B-restricted ones. Matching HLA type, along with CMV infection, was indicated by public TCR beta signatures.

A few counts support this clonotype. Its antigen is not identified. TCRdb reprocessed the reads with MiXCR, giving one entry per CDR3 protein. The sample has around 800,000 distinct CDR3 sequences, approximately 32% seen once. Study results and limitations: CMV-specific TCR beta clonotypes restricted by HLA-C were the ones dominating the ex vivo response. Totalled public TCR beta family frequency picked out people who carried CMV plus the relevant HLA.

Source: cultured CD8+ T cells from PBMCs, taken from culture after CMV antigen stimulation. This TCR was recovered from a human donor in good health (CMV status not recorded). Some clones in this sample may be carry-over from other donors' samples.

The CDR3 protein is CASSLGFQRGDRDTGELFF. In DNA, the CDR3 is TGTGCCAGCAGTTTAGGTTTCCAGCGGGGAGATAGGGACACCGGGGAGCTGTTTTTT. The chain employs TRBV12-3 or TRBV12-4 and TRBJ2-2, with 7 positions matching TRBD2. The V gene end was trimmed by 1 base and the J gene end by 3 bases; junction bases not matched to a gene: 14. This CDR3 spans 19 amino acids.